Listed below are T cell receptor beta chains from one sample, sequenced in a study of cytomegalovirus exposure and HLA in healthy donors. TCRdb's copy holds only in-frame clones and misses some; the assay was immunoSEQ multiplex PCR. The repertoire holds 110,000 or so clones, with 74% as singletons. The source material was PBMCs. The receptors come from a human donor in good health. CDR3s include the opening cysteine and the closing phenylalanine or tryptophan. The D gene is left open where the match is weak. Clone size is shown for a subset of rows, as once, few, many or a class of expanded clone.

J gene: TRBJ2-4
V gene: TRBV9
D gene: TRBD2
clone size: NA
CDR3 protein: CASSVLPMGLGNTKNIQYF
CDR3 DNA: TGTGCCAGCAGCGTACTGCCGATGGGACTAGGGAACACCAAAAACATTCAGTACTTC

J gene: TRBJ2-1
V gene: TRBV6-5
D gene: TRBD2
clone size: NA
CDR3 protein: CASSYGGGTTYNEQFF
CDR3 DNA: TGTGCCAGCAGTTACGGTGGGGGGACTACCTACAATGAGCAGTTCTTC

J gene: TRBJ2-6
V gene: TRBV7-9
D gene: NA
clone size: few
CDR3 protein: CASSPRGGANVLTF
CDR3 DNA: TGTGCCAGCAGCCCCCGCGGTGGGGCCAACGTCCTGACTTTC

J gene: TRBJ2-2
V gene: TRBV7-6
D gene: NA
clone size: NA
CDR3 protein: CASQTTNTGELFF
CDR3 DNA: TGTGCCAGCCAAACTACTAACACCGGGGAGCTGTTTTTT

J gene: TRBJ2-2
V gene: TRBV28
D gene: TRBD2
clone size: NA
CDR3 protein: CASSSGPGLGAGELFF
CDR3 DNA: TGTGCCAGCAGTTCCGGACCGGGACTAGGCGCCGGGGAGCTGTTTTTT

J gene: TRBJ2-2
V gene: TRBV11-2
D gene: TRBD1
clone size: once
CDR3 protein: CASSLGQGINTGELFF
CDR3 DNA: TGTGCCAGCAGCTTAGGACAGGGGATCAACACCGGGGAGCTGTTTTTT

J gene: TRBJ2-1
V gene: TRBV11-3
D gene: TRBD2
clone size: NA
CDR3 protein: CASSLGGLANNEQFF
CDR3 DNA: TGTGCCAGCAGCTTAGGAGGACTAGCGAACAATGAGCAGTTCTTC

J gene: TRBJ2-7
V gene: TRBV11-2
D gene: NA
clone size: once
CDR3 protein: CASSFRSSEQYF
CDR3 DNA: TGTGCCAGCAGCTTCAGGTCGTCCGAGCAGTACTTC

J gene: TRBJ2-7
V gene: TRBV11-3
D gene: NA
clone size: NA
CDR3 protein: CASSLGPRGEQYF
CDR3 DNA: TGTGCCAGCAGCTTAGGTCCCAGGGGAGAGCAGTACTTC

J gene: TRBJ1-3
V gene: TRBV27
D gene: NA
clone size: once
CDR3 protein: CASSEARFSGNTIYF
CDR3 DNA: TGTGCCAGCAGCGAAGCGCGTTTCTCTGGAAACACCATATATTTT

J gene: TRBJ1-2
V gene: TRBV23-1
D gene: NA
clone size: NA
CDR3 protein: CASSQLGGYSHGYTF
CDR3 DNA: TGCGCCAGCAGTCAACTAGGAGGGTATTCGCATGGCTACACCTTC

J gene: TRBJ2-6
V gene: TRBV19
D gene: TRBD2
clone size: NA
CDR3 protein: CASSMGGARAGANVLTF
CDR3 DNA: TGTGCCAGTAGTATGGGAGGGGCCAGGGCTGGGGCCAACGTCCTGACTTTC

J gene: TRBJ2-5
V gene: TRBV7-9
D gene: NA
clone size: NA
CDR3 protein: CASSSGLDPQETQYF
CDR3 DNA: TGTGCCAGCAGCTCAGGGCTAGACCCCCAAGAGACCCAGTACTTC

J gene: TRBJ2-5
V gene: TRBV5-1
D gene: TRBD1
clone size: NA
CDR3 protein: CASSVGTGRNSRKGETQYF
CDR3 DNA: TGCGCCAGCAGCGTTGGGACAGGGAGAAATTCACGAAAAGGAGAGACCCAGTACTTC

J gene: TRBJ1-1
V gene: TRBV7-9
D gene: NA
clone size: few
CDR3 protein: CASSTPRDTEAFF
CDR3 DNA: TGTGCCAGCAGCACCCCCAGGGATACTGAAGCTTTCTTT

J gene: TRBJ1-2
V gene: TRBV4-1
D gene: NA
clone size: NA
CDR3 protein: CASKPLGGSAYYGYTF
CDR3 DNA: TGCGCCAGCAAGCCCTTGGGGGGATCGGCCTACTATGGCTACACCTTC

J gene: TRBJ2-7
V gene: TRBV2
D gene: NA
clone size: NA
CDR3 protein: CASPKSQAQPYEQYF
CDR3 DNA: TGTGCCAGCCCTAAATCACAGGCACAACCATACGAGCAGTACTTC

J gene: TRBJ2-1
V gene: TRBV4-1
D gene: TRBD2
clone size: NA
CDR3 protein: CASSQRSLAGGPNEQFF
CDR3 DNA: TGCGCCAGCAGCCAACGCTCTCTAGCGGGGGGCCCCAATGAGCAGTTCTTC

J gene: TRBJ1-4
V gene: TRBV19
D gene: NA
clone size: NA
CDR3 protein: CASRQINEKLFF
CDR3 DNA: TGTGCCAGTAGGCAGATTAATGAAAAACTGTTTTTT

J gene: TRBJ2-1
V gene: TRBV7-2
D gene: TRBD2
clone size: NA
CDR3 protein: CASSLERGVYNEQFF
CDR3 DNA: TGTGCCAGCAGCTTAGAGCGGGGGGTCTACAATGAGCAGTTCTTC

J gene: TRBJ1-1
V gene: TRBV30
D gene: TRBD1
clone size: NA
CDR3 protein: CAWSMKGASNTEAFF
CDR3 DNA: TGTGCCTGGAGTATGAAGGGGGCTTCGAACACTGAAGCTTTCTTT

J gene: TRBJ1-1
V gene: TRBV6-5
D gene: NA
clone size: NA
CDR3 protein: CASSYFDSLTEAFF
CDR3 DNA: TGTGCCAGCAGTTACTTCGACAGCCTCACTGAAGCTTTCTTT

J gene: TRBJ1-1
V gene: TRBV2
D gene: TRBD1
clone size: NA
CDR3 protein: CASSEAPGQGIPEAFF
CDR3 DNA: TGTGCCAGCAGTGAAGCACCGGGACAGGGGATCCCTGAAGCTTTCTTT

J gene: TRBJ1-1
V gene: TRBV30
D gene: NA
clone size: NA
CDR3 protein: CAWSFMNTEAFF
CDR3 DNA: TGTGCCTGGAGTTTCATGAACACTGAAGCTTTCTTT

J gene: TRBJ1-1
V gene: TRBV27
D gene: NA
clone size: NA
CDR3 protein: CASSLNSYTEAFF
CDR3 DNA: TGTGCCAGCAGTTTAAACAGTTACACTGAAGCTTTCTTT

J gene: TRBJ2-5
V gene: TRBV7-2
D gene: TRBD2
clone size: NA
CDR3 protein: CASRTSGGAVAETQYF
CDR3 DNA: TGTGCCAGCAGGACTAGCGGGGGGGCGGTTGCAGAGACCCAGTACTTC

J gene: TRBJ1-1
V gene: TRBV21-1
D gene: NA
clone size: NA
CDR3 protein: CASTRYLMRDTEAFF
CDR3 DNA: TGTGCCAGCACGAGATACTTAATGCGGGACACTGAAGCTTTCTTT

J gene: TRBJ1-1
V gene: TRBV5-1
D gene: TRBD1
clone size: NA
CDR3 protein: CASRLDRGGTEAFF
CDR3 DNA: TGCGCCAGCAGATTGGACAGGGGAGGCACTGAAGCTTTCTTT

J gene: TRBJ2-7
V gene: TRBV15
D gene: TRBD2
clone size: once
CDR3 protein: CATGSPGGLIYEQYF
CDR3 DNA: TGTGCCACCGGAAGCCCGGGAGGCCTGATCTACGAGCAGTACTTC

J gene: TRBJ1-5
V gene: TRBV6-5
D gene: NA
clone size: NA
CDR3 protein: CASSYSGAGQPQHF
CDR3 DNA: TGTGCCAGCAGTTACTCGGGGGCAGGACAGCCCCAGCATTTT

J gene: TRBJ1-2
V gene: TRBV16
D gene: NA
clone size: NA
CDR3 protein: CASSKAGRVDGYTF
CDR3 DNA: TGTGCCAGCAGCAAGGCGGGGCGCGTCGATGGCTACACCTTC

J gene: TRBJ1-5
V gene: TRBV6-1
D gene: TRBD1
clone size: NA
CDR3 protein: CASRETGQGGQPQHF
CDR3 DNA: TGTGCCAGCAGGGAGACTGGACAGGGCGGTCAGCCCCAGCATTTT

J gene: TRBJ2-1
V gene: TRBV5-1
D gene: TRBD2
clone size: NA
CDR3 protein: CASSRGVAGGRNEQFF
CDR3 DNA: TGCGCCAGCAGCCGGGGCGTAGCGGGGGGAAGGAATGAGCAGTTCTTC

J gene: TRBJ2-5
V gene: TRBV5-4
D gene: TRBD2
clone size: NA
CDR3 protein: CASSRGGSYQETQYF
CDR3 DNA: TGTGCCAGCAGCCGCGGGGGATCGTACCAAGAGACCCAGTACTTC

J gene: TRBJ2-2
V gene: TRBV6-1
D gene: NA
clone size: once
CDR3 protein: CASSARHLNTGELFF
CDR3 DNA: TGTGCCAGCAGTGCGCGGCACTTGAACACCGGGGAGCTGTTTTTT

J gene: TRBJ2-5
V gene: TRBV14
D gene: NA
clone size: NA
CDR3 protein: CASSQLGGRETQYF
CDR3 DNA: TGTGCCAGCAGCCAACTCGGAGGGCGCGAGACCCAGTACTTC

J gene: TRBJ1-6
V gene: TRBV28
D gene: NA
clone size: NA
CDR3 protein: CASSYLRVRNSPLHF
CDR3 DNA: TGTGCCAGCAGTTACTTGAGGGTAAGGAATTCACCCCTCCACTTT

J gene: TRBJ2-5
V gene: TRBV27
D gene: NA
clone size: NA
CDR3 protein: CASSFVGSAETQYF
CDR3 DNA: TGTGCCAGCAGTTTTGTGGGGAGCGCGGAGACCCAGTACTTC

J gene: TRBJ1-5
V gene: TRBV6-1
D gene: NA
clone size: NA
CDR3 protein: CASSQGTQGVQPQHF
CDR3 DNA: TGTGCCAGCAGTCAAGGAACACAGGGAGTCCAGCCCCAGCATTTT

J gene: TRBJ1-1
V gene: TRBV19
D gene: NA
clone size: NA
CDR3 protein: CASSIKRGPTPEAFF
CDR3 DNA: TGTGCCAGTAGTATAAAACGGGGTCCGACACCTGAAGCTTTCTTT

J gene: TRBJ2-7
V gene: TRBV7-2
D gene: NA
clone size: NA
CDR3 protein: CASSLGTQGPYEQYF
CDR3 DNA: TGTGCCAGCAGCTTAGGGACCCAGGGGCCCTACGAGCAGTACTTC

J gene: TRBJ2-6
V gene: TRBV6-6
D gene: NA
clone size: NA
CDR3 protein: CASSPPPVSGANVLTF
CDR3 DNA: TGTGCCAGCAGTCCCCCTCCGGTCTCTGGGGCCAACGTCCTGACTTTC

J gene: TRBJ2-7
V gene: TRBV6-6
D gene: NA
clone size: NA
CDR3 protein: CASSYTRTYEQYF
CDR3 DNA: TGTGCCAGCAGTTACACACGAACCTACGAGCAGTACTTC

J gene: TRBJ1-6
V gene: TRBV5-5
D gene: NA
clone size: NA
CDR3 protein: CASSLDSSSPLHF
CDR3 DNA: TGTGCCAGCAGCTTGGACAGCTCCTCACCCCTCCACTTT

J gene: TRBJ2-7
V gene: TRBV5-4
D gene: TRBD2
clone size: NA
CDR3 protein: CAARPAGPIISYEQYF
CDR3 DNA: TGTGCCGCACGCCCAGCGGGACCGATTATATCCTACGAGCAGTACTTC

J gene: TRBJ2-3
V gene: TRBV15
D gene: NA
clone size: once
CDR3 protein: CATSELGLGADTQYF
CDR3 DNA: TGTGCCACCAGCGAATTAGGCCTAGGAGCAGATACGCAGTATTTT

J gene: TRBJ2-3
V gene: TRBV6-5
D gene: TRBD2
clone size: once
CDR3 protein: CASRTSGATDTQYF
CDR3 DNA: TGTGCCAGCAGGACTAGCGGGGCCACAGATACGCAGTATTTT

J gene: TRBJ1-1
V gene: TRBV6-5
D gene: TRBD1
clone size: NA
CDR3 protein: CASSYGTAMNTEAFF
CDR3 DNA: TGTGCCAGCAGTTACGGGACAGCGATGAACACTGAAGCTTTCTTT

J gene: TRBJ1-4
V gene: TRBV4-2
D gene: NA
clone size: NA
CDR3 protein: CASSQPTDGNEKLFF
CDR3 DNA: TGTGCCAGCAGCCAACCGACAGATGGAAATGAAAAACTGTTTTTT

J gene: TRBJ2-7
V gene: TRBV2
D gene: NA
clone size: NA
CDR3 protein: CASSEAKQVNYEQYF
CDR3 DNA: TGTGCCAGCAGTGAAGCAAAACAGGTCAACTACGAGCAGTACTTC

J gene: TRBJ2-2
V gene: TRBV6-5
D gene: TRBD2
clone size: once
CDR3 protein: CASSRGLLTTGELFF
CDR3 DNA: TGTGCCAGCAGTCGGGGACTACTGACGACCGGGGAGCTGTTTTTT

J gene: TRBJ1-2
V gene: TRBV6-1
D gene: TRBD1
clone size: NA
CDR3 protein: CASRRDRNNYGYTF
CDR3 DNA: TGTGCCAGCAGGAGGGACAGAAATAACTATGGCTACACCTTC

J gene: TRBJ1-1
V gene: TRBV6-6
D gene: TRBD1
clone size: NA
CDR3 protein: CASSSSGTGITEAFF
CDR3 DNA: TGTGCCAGCAGTTCCTCCGGGACAGGGATTACTGAAGCTTTCTTT

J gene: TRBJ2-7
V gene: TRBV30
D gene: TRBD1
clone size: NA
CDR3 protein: CAWSAANRGRYEQYF
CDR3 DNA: TGTGCCTGGAGTGCCGCGAACAGGGGGCGCTACGAGCAGTACTTC

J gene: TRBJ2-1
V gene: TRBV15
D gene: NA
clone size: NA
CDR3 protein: CATSRETPGGKQFF
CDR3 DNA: TGTGCCACCAGCAGAGAGACCCCCGGGGGAAAGCAGTTCTTC

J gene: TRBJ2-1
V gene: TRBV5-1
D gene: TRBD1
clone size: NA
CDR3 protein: CASSRLTGGTGEQFF
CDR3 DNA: TGCGCCAGCAGCCGCCTAACAGGGGGGACGGGTGAGCAGTTCTTC

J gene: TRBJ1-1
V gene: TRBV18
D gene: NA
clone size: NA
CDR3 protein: CASSRDTEAFF
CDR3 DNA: TGTGCCAGCTCCCGGGACACTGAAGCTTTCTTT